The 27 T cell receptor beta chains listed next were all sequenced from one sample in a study of beta chain features in type 1 diabetes. Study-level points and caveats: Patients with Type 1 diabetes showed moderately but significantly shorter TCRB CDR3s in all four CD4+ subsets.

The antigens these receptors bind are not known. Expressed TCRB transcripts were sequenced because the isolated RNA had all been reverse transcribed beforehand. Repertoires were generated with immunoSEQ multiplex PCR, while TCRdb's copy carries only in-frame clones and drops some. The sample has 55,000 to 80,000 clones; 45% to 50% are singletons. Sequencing used central memory CD4+ T cells from blood. All receptors come from a man aged 25 to 45 with type 1 diabetes.

The J gene is TRBJ2-7, the V gene TRBV7-2, with D tentatively TRBD1 (7 bases). Germline V CDR1 and CDR2: SGHTA, FQGNSA. With 5 bases removed from V and 5 bases from J, the gap between germline ends came to 16 bases. The CDR3 has 14 residues. The CDR3 sequence: CASSPGRGAHEQYF. CDR3 bases: TGTGCCAGCAGCCCGGGCAGGGGGGCCCACGAGCAGTACTTC.

The V call is TRBV6-5, the J call TRBJ2-5; TRBD1 matches 10 bases. The J segment lost 5 bases and the V segment lost 6 bases, leaving 9 bases of the junction unmatched. Germline V CDR1 and CDR2: MNHEY, SVGAGI. This CDR3 has 15 amino acids. The CDR3 loop is CASRKRQGARETQYF. CDR3 in DNA: TGTGCCAGCAGAAAAAGACAGGGGGCGAGGGAGACCCAGTACTTC.

The gene calls are TRBV29-1 and TRBJ2-2; TRBD1 matches 10 bases. Germline values: CDR1 SQVTM, CDR2 ANQGSEA. Losses at the gene ends were 4 bases for V and 6 bases for J; bases not matched to a gene: 11. CDR3 length: 16 amino acids. The CDR3: CSVAAGTGVSPGELFF. The CDR3 coding sequence is TGCAGCGTTGCCGCCGGGACAGGGGTTTCACCCGGGGAGCTGTTTTTT.

The genes are TRBV15 and TRBJ2-4; D ambiguous. Germline lookup yields CDR1 LNHNV and CDR2 YYDKDF (reference sequence). CDR3 length equals 12 residues. The V end was cut by 4 bases, the J end by 1 base, with 2 bases between. CDR3 amino acids: CATSTAKNIQYF. DNA for the CDR3: TGTGCCACCAGCACGGCCAAAAACATTCAGTACTTC.

The V call is TRBV19, the J call TRBJ2-4; tentative D call: TRBD2 (5 bases). Per the germline V gene, CDR1 is LNHDA and CDR2 is SQIVND (reference sequence). CDR3 size: 14 residues. Trimming shortened V by 8 bases and J by 7 bases, and 18 bases separated the two germline ends. The CDR3 here is CASSQTLGRNIQYF. The CDR3 nucleotides read TGTGCCAGTTCTCAAACACTAGGGCGCAACATTCAGTACTTC.

This sequence joins TRBV7-9 and TRBJ1-5; 7 nucleotides agree with TRBD1. The germline CDR1 and CDR2 sequences are SEHNR and FQNEAQ (reference sequence). V dropped 5 bases and J dropped 3; count of bases not matched to a gene: 4. The CDR3 runs 14 residues. In nucleotides, the CDR3 is TGTGCCAGCAGCCGACAGGGAGCCAATCAGCCCCAGCATTTT. It encodes CASSRQGANQPQHF.

This chain joins TRBV28 and TRBJ2-3; D possibly corresponds to TRBD1 (6 bases). The germline gives CDR1 MDHEN, CDR2 SYDVKM. The CDR3 totals 17 residues. Between the trimmed V and J ends, which lost 5 bases and 5 bases, there was a span of 23 bases. The CDR3 reads CASSPHTGTLSEDTQYF. DNA of the CDR3: TGTGCCAGCAGTCCTCATACAGGGACCTTAAGCGAAGATACGCAGTATTTT.

This clone came up a few times. This chain connects TRBV18 to TRBJ1-2; 10 bases agree with TRBD1. Germline CDR1 is KGHSH and CDR2 is LQKENI. CDR3 length: 13 amino acids. J lost 8 bases, V lost 6 bases, and 6 bases had no gene match. The CDR3 DNA reads TGTGCCAGCTCGACCGGGACAGGGGACGGCTACACCTTC. Protein: CASSTGTGDGYTF.

The chain has TRBV6-6 and TRBJ2-2, with 9 positions matching TRBD1. V dropped 4 bases and J dropped 2; count of bases not matched to a gene: 2. The CDR3 is 15 amino acids. CDR1 MNHNY and CDR2 SVGAGI come from the germline V gene (reference sequence). The CDR3 DNA sequence: TGTGCCAGCAGTTCGGGACAGGGAAACACCGGGGAGCTGTTTTTT. Translation: CASSSGQGNTGELFF.

This clone was recorded once. In DNA, the CDR3 is TGTGCCAGCAGTTTGTCGGGTAGAAACACTGAAGCTTTCTTT. Protein sequence: CASSLSGRNTEAFF. This sequence joins TRBV7-9 and TRBJ1-1; D is unclear. This CDR3 has 14 amino acids. V lost 6 bases, J lost 2 bases, and 13 bases lay in between. Germline V gene data show CDR1 as SEHNR and CDR2 as FQNEAQ (reference sequence).

This clone came up many times. The V and J genes are TRBV4-1 and TRBJ2-5; 7 bases map to TRBD2. The germline gives CDR1 MGHRA, CDR2 YSYEKL. V shed 7 bases, J shed 3 bases, and the junction held 11 bases outside the gene matches. The CDR3 is 15 amino acids. CDR3 in amino acids: CASTFRGGPKETQYF. CDR3 sequence (DNA): TGCGCCAGCACCTTTAGGGGAGGGCCGAAAGAGACCCAGTACTTC.

This clone has only a few counts. Here the CDR3 reads CASSFGTDSIAKNIQYF. For the CDR3, the DNA is TGTGCCAGCAGCTTCGGAACAGATTCGATAGCCAAAAACATTCAGTACTTC. The V call is TRBV5-6, the J call TRBJ2-4; no clear D gene. Germline CDR1 is SGHDT and CDR2 is YYEEEE. The V end was cut by 2 bases, the J end by 0 bases, with 15 bases between. The CDR3 length is 17 residues.

A few counts support this clone. This sequence joins TRBV5-4 and TRBJ2-1; 7 nucleotides align to TRBD2. Germline V CDR1 and CDR2: SGHNT, YYREEE (reference sequence). The CDR3 runs 15 residues. V shed 4 bases and J 7 bases; nucleotides not matched to a gene: 11. CDR3 sequence (DNA): TGTGCCAGCAGCGGGGGAGGGATAGCAGGGAATGAGCAGTTCTTC. Residues: CASSGGGIAGNEQFF.

The table lists this clone with a few counts. The chain carries TRBV29-1 and TRBJ2-1; maybe TRBD1 (6 bases). The CDR3 totals 11 residues. Germline V gene lookup returns CDR1 SQVTM and CDR2 ANQGSEA. The ends were cut back, 8 bases at V and 4 bases at J, with 9 bases in the middle. CDR3: CSFGQYNEQFF. Here the CDR3 DNA reads TGCAGCTTCGGACAGTACAATGAGCAGTTCTTC.

This clone was picked up a small number of times. This rearrangement joins TRBV7-9 to TRBJ2-7, with 7 bases matching TRBD1. The germline V gene has CDR1 SEHNR and CDR2 FQNEAQ (reference sequence). J lost 4 bases, V lost 5 bases, and 20 bases had no gene match. The CDR3 runs 18 residues. The CDR3 here is CASSATIIDRARTYEQYF. The CDR3 nucleotides read TGTGCCAGCAGCGCTACCATAATCGACAGGGCCCGGACATACGAGCAGTACTTC. The complete variable domain, with remaining parts taken from reference TRBV7-9 and TRBJ2-7, reads DTGVSQNPRHKITKRGQNVTFRCDPISEHNRLYWYRQTLGQGPEFLTYFQNEAQLEKSRLLSDRFSAERPKGSFSTLEIQRTEQGDSAMYLCASSATIIDRARTYEQYFGPGTRLTVT.

J is TRBJ2-6 and V is TRBV5-1; D call uncertain. The CDR3 is made up of 14 amino acids. Trimming stripped 7 bases from V and 4 bases from J, with 12 bases between. CDR1 SGHRS and CDR2 YFSETQ come from the germline V gene. The CDR3 DNA follows: TGCGCCAGCCTCCCGACCGGGGGGGCCAACGTCCTGACTTTC. Translating it yields CASLPTGGANVLTF. The variable domain in full, with the rest retrieved from reference TRBV5-1 and TRBJ2-6, is KAGVTQTPRYLIKTRGQQVTLSCSPISGHRSVSWYQQTPGQGLQFLFEYFSETQRNKGNFPGRFSGRQFSNSRSEMNVSTLELGDSALYLCASLPTGGANVLTFGAGSRLTVL.

In its sample, this clone was seen a few times. The chain uses TRBV5-4 and TRBJ2-7; 9 bases map to TRBD1. J lost 2 bases, V lost 4 bases, and 4 bases had no gene match. The CDR3 consists of 14 residues. From germline, CDR1 is SGHNT and CDR2 YYREEE (reference sequence). CDR3 in amino acids: CASSRGQGTYEQYF. CDR3 DNA: TGTGCCAGCAGCCGAGGACAGGGGACCTACGAGCAGTACTTC.

This clone was detected only a few times. This chain links TRBV5-6 with TRBJ1-1; D not certain. Per the germline V gene, CDR1 is SGHDT and CDR2 is YYEEEE. The ends were cut back, 0 bases at V and 2 bases at J, with 8 bases in the middle. This CDR3 is 14 amino acids long. CDR3 sequence: CASSLVGLNTEAFF. The CDR3 nucleotides read TGTGCCAGCAGCTTGGTGGGCCTCAACACTGAAGCTTTCTTT. Full variable domain (remainder filled in from reference TRBV5-6 and TRBJ1-1): DAGVTQSPTHLIKTRGQQVTLRCSPKSGHDTVSWYQQALGQGPQFIFQYYEEEERQRGNFPDRFSGHQFPNYSSELNVNALLLGDSALYLCASSLVGLNTEAFFGQGTRLTVV.

Here the CDR3 reads CAWSVPGVSGNTIYF. CDR3 sequence (DNA): TGTGCCTGGAGTGTACCGGGGGTCTCTGGAAACACCATATATTTT. This chain links TRBV30 with TRBJ1-3, with D perhaps TRBD1 (5 bases). Germline-derived CDR1 and CDR2 are GTSNPN and SVGIG (reference sequence). V lost 0 bases to trimming and J lost 0 bases, with 9 bases between them. The length of the CDR3 is 15 residues.

This chain joins TRBV6-5 and TRBJ2-7; 7 bases map to TRBD2. This CDR3 has 14 residues. After removal of 6 bases from V and 0 bases from J, the junction contained 5 bases not matched to a gene. Germline V gene lookup returns CDR1 MNHEY and CDR2 SVGAGI. CDR3 protein: CASRAREYSYEQYF. The CDR3 nucleotides are TGTGCCAGCAGGGCGCGGGAGTACTCCTACGAGCAGTACTTC.

The rearrangement joins TRBV5-4 to TRBJ2-7, with 8 bases lining up with TRBD1. V trimming: 5 bases; J trimming: 1 base; junction bases outside the gene matches: 5. Germline lookup yields CDR1 SGHNT and CDR2 YYREEE (reference sequence). CDR3 length: 14 residues. CDR3 loop: CASRKDRASYEQYF. The CDR3, as DNA: TGTGCCAGCAGAAAGGACAGGGCGTCCTACGAGCAGTACTTC.

The chain recombines TRBV5-6 with TRBJ1-1, with TRBD1 as a possible D gene (6 bases). Germline CDR1 reads SGHDT; CDR2 reads YYEEEE. Trimming took off 0 bases at V and 6 bases at J, with 9 bases between the two ends. The CDR3 sequence is 13 residues long. The CDR3, as DNA: TGTGCCAGCAGCTTGGTTCCAGGGGCTGAAGCTTTCTTT. Its translation is CASSLVPGAEAFF.

This clone appeared a few times. The genes are TRBV18 and TRBJ2-7, with D tentatively TRBD2 (5 bases). Germline V gives CDR1 KGHSH, CDR2 LQKENI. Trimming removed 3 bases at V and 2 bases at J, with 8 bases between. There are 13 residues in the CDR3. The CDR3 DNA reads TGTGCCAGCTCACCGTCCGGGACCTACGAGCAGTACTTC. Translated: CASSPSGTYEQYF.

This clone was detected only a few times. V usage is TRBV9 and J usage is TRBJ2-6; 7 bases fit TRBD2. Losses at the gene ends were 6 bases for V and 6 bases for J; bases not matched to a gene: 6. Germline CDR1 SGDLS, CDR2 YYNGEE. The CDR3 extends over 14 amino acids. CDR3 in amino acids: CASTGGSVANVLTF. The CDR3 DNA sequence: TGTGCCAGCACCGGGGGGTCCGTGGCCAACGTCCTGACTTTC.

J is TRBJ1-1 and V is TRBV7-9; D is uncertain. The CDR3 consists of 13 residues. Germline CDR1 is SEHNR and CDR2 is FQNEAQ (reference sequence). The germline V and J ends were trimmed by 1 base and 6 bases, with 9 bases remaining between them. The CDR3 spells CASSLGQRAEAFF. CDR3 coding DNA: TGTGCCAGCAGCTTAGGCCAGAGGGCTGAAGCTTTCTTT.

This rearrangement joins TRBV28 to TRBJ1-6; 9 bases map to TRBD1. The length of the CDR3 is 15 residues. With 5 bases clipped from V and 10 bases from J, the junction kept 9 bases outside the gene matches. Germline V CDR1 and CDR2: MDHEN, SYDVKM. The CDR3 DNA reads as TGTGCCAGCAGTCCACACCGGGACAGGGTCTCACCCCTCCACTTT. It encodes CASSPHRDRVSPLHF.

V gene TRBV29-1 combines with J gene TRBJ1-1; no clear D. V lost 4 bases to trimming and J lost 9 bases, with 9 bases between them. CDR3 size: 10 residues. The germline V gene encodes CDR1 SQVTM and CDR2 ANQGSEA. The CDR3 here is CSVVEIQAFF. DNA of the CDR3: TGCAGCGTTGTCGAGATACAAGCTTTCTTT.